The clone carrying this T cell receptor (beta chain) has at least ten counts. Its antigen is currently unknown. The V gene's germline CDR1 is LGHDT and CDR2 YNNKEL (reference sequence). The V and J ends lost 1 base and 6 bases respectively, with 12 bases between them. The CDR3 length is 14 residues. The record originates from a study of CD8 T cells in ankylosing spondylitis. Study-level results: A TCR beta motif of eight or nine highly homologous variants seemed to mark ankylosing spondylitis blood. Reportedly, matched ankylosing spondylitis synovial fluid was significantly enriched for disease-linked clones. Reactive arthritis synovial fluid and blood were previously reported to contain some motif variants.

For TCR beta, libraries came from quantitative 5'-RACE with molecular barcodes. Using its own MiXCR run on the 5' RACE reads, TCRdb lists one record per CDR3 protein. The repertoire holds fewer than 550,000 distinct CDR3 sequences, with about 5% as singletons. V is TRBV3-1 and J is TRBJ1-1; D perhaps matches TRBD1 (5 bases). The TCR comes from a male donor with ankylosing spondylitis. The sample consisted of blood, either unsorted or a sorted T cell fraction (not recorded which). The CDR3 spells CASSQAAGGPEAFF. In DNA, the CDR3 is TGTGCCAGCAGCCAAGCCGCCGGGGGTCCTGAAGCTTTCTTT. The full variable domain, completed using reference TRBV3-1 and TRBJ1-1, is DTAVSQTPKYLVTQMGNDKSIKCEQNLGHDTMYWYKQDSKKFLKIMFSYNNKELIINETVPNRFSPKSPDKAHLNLHINSLELGDSAVYFCASSQAAGGPEAFFGQGTRLTVV.